Presented here are 22 T cell receptor beta chains from one specimen sequenced in a study of long-term antiretroviral therapy in people with HIV. The libraries were made with immunoSEQ v3.0 at survey level. TCRdb's table, derived via immunoSEQ multiplex PCR, lists solely in-frame clones and lacks some. The repertoire holds around 25,000 clones, around 88% seen once, with approximately 4.6% in the top ten. Source: unsorted PBMCs, taken 3 years after starting antiretroviral therapy. These receptors were taken from a man aged 18-30 years with HIV.

The gene calls are TRBV7-6 and TRBJ1-3; TRBD1 might be the D (5 bases). Trimming removed 1 base at V and 4 bases at J, with 14 bases between. The CDR3 runs 16 residues. Germline values: CDR1 SGHVS, CDR2 FNYEAQ. CDR3 DNA sequence: TGTGCCAGCAGCTTAGTGGACACCGAAGCGGGAAACACCATATATTTT. This gives the protein CASSLVDTEAGNTIYF.

The chain carries TRBV6-5 and TRBJ2-1; D may match TRBD1 or TRBD2 (5 bases each). Germline assignment: CDR1 MNHEY and CDR2 SVGAGI. V dropped 7 bases and J dropped 4 bases, with 11 bases sitting between them. The CDR3 runs to 13 residues. The CDR3 DNA reads TGTGCCAGCACTGGGGGACCTTACAATGAGCAGTTCTTC. This translates into CASTGGPYNEQFF.

The chain recombines TRBV5-1 with TRBJ2-1, with 8 bases aligning to TRBD2. The CDR3 has 15 residues. The germline CDR1 and CDR2 sequences are SGHRS and YFSETQ. The V segment lost 6 bases and the J segment 7 bases; nucleotides outside the gene matches: 12. The CDR3 spells CASIGRGALGNEQFF. CDR3 in DNA: TGCGCCAGCATCGGGAGGGGCGCCTTAGGGAATGAGCAGTTCTTC.

This sequence joins TRBV19 and TRBJ2-7, with D perhaps matching TRBD2 (6 bases). CDR3 size: 13 residues. CDR1 LNHDA and CDR2 SQIVND come from the germline V gene (reference sequence). Trimming stripped 3 bases from V and 7 bases from J, with 13 bases between. Here the CDR3 DNA reads TGTGCCAGTAGTATCCCTGCGGGGAGGGAGCAGTACTTC. It yields the protein CASSIPAGREQYF.

The chain recombines TRBV4-1 with TRBJ1-2, with a tentative D call TRBD1 (6 bases). Per germline, CDR1 MGHRA and CDR2 YSYEKL. The CDR3 runs 15 residues. Trimming removed 1 base at V and 3 bases at J, with 12 bases between. CDR3 coding DNA: TGCGCCAGCAGCCAAGGCCGTGGGGGCGACTATGGCTACACCTTC. Its translation: CASSQGRGGDYGYTF.

This clone was detected only a few times. The V gene is TRBV25-1, the J gene TRBJ1-4, with 10 positions matching TRBD1. The CDR3 has 15 residues. Trimming took 7 bases from V and 8 from J; bases not matched to a gene: 10. Germline CDR1 reads MGHDK; CDR2 reads SYGVNS. The CDR3 sequence: CASTTRTGGEEKLFF. As DNA, the CDR3 is TGTGCCAGCACAACCAGGACAGGGGGTGAAGAAAAACTGTTTTTT.

The chain is built from TRBV19 and TRBJ1-1; D is uncertain. The CDR3 spans 11 residues. V gave up 8 bases and J gave up 6 bases, with 10 bases separating them. Germline CDR1 is LNHDA and CDR2 is SQIVND (reference sequence). In DNA, the CDR3 is TGTGCCAGTTCTGGGGTCGCTGAAGCTTTCTTT. Protein: CASSGVAEAFF.

This clone was picked up one time. The chain couples TRBV7-3 to TRBJ2-7; possibly TRBD1 for D (5 bases). V gave up 5 bases and J gave up 3 bases, with 17 bases separating them. The CDR3 contains 15 residues. Germline V gene data show CDR1 as SGHTA and CDR2 as FQGTGA. CDR3 loop: CASSPGAVFNYEQYF. The CDR3 DNA is TGTGCCAGCAGCCCTGGGGCAGTTTTTAACTACGAGCAGTACTTC.

This chain connects TRBV30 to TRBJ1-1; D remains unclear. The CDR3 extends over 14 amino acids. In germline, CDR1 is GTSNPN, CDR2 SVGIG (reference sequence). V was clipped by 0 bases and J by 4 bases, with 12 bases between them. The CDR3 DNA is TGTGCCTGGAGTGTAGGAGGGTATCTCACTGAAGCTTTCTTT. Its translation is CAWSVGGYLTEAFF.

This chain links TRBV6-1 with TRBJ1-2; D unclear. The germline V gene encodes CDR1 MNHNS and CDR2 SASEGT. V was trimmed by 11 bases and J by 1 base, leaving 17 bases between them. The CDR3 is 14 residues long. The chain's CDR3 is CAHHGGEVNYGYTF. CDR3 DNA sequence: TGTGCCCATCACGGTGGAGAAGTTAACTATGGCTACACCTTC.

The chain carries TRBV29-1 and TRBJ1-1; the D gene is possibly TRBD1 (5 bases). The CDR3 contains 14 residues. The germline CDR1 and CDR2 sequences are SQVTM and ANQGSEA. V dropped 4 bases and J dropped 3 bases, with 15 bases sitting between them. CDR3 sequence reads: CSVVGAGTDTEAFF. CDR3 DNA: TGCAGCGTTGTCGGGGCAGGGACCGACACTGAAGCTTTCTTT.

The chain recombines TRBV6-5 with TRBJ1-1; the D is unclear. The V end was cut by 4 bases, the J end by 11 bases, with 14 bases between. This CDR3 has 12 amino acids. CDR1 is MNHEY and CDR2 is SVGAGI in the germline V gene. The CDR3 sequence: CASSSPDSNAFF. The DNA of the CDR3 is TGTGCCAGCAGTTCGCCCGACTCGAACGCTTTCTTT.

V gene TRBV28 combines with J gene TRBJ2-7, with a tentative D call TRBD1 (5 bases). The germline V gene encodes CDR1 MDHEN and CDR2 SYDVKM. The CDR3 runs 13 residues. Trimming removed 2 bases at V and 6 bases at J, with 11 bases between. CDR3 region: CASSLGHRTEQYV. DNA of the CDR3: TGTGCCAGCAGTTTAGGGCACAGGACCGAGCAGTACGTC.

V and J are TRBV11-3 and TRBJ2-1; D is undetermined. CDR1 and CDR2 (germline): SGHNT, YENEEA. The CDR3 is made up of 14 amino acids. V was clipped by 2 bases and J by 10 bases, with 15 bases between them. CDR3 bases: TGTGCCAGCAGCTTAACCGGACCGAGACGAGAGCAGTTCTTC. Translating gives CASSLTGPRREQFF.

This chain links TRBV6-6 with TRBJ1-3; no clear D. This CDR3 contains 15 residues. Germline V lookup: CDR1 MNHNY, CDR2 SVGAGI (reference sequence). V shed 4 bases and J shed 0 bases, with 10 bases lying between them. The CDR3 loop is CASSSTAYSGNTIYF. The CDR3 DNA follows: TGTGCCAGCAGTTCCACTGCGTACTCTGGAAACACCATATATTTT.

The genes are TRBV11-3 and TRBJ2-3; perhaps TRBD1 as D (6 bases). This CDR3 has 14 amino acids. Germline loops: CDR1 SGHNT, CDR2 YENEEA. V was pared by 3 bases and J by 0 bases, with 7 bases between. The CDR3 protein is CASSLGQSTDTQYF. As DNA, the CDR3 is TGTGCCAGCAGCTTGGGACAAAGCACAGATACGCAGTATTTT. Combining the CDR3 with reference TRBV11-3 and TRBJ2-3 gives the whole variable domain EAGVVQSPRYKIIEKKQPVAFWCNPISGHNTLYWYLQNLGQGPELLIRYENEEAVDDSQLPKDRFSAERLKGVDSTLKIQPAELGDSAVYLCASSLGQSTDTQYFGPGTRLTVL.

This sequence joins TRBV6-6 and TRBJ2-7; TRBD1 or TRBD2 may be the D gene (5 bases each). The CDR3 is 14 residues long. CDR1 is MNHNY, CDR2 SVGAGI, per germline (reference sequence). V lost 2 bases and J 2 bases, leaving 10 bases between the germline ends. CDR3 loop: CASSYSRGAYEQYV. The CDR3 DNA follows: TGTGCCAGCAGTTACAGTCGGGGCGCCTACGAGCAGTACGTC.

The chain is built from TRBV21-1 and TRBJ2-7; TRBD1, the table's D call, lacks a check against the DNA. TRBV21-1 is noted as a pseudogene. The CDR3 spans 14 residues. The CDR3 nucleotides read TGTGCCAGCAGATCGGAGCAGGGAAAACAAGAGCAGTACGTC. Translation: CASRSEQGKQEQYV.

This clone was seen once. The V and J genes are TRBV28 and TRBJ1-6; D not certain. The germline V and J ends were trimmed by 1 base and 10 bases, with 11 bases remaining between them. CDR3 size: 14 residues. The germline V gene has CDR1 MDHEN and CDR2 SYDVKM. As DNA, the CDR3 is TGTGCCAGCAGTTTATTGCTGGGAAGCTCACCCCTCCACTTT. It yields the protein CASSLLLGSSPLHF.

This chain joins TRBV18 and TRBJ2-2; TRBD1 aligns across 8 bases. Germline values: CDR1 KGHSH, CDR2 LQKENI. The trim removed 0 bases at V and 7 bases at J, leaving 13 bases unmatched. The CDR3 has 18 amino acids. The DNA of the CDR3 is TGTGCCAGCTCACCACCCTGGACGGCCAGGGGGCAGAACGGGGAGCTGTTTTTT. It translates to CASSPPWTARGQNGELFF.

The chain joins TRBV6-5 to TRBJ2-7; 8 bases match TRBD1. The junction had 3 bases not matched to a gene; V was cut back by 2 bases and J by 0 bases. Looked up from germline, CDR1 is MNHEY and CDR2 is SVGAGI. The CDR3 extends over 15 amino acids. This CDR3 is CASSYEGQDSYEQYV. CDR3 coding DNA: TGTGCCAGCAGTTACGAGGGACAGGACTCCTACGAGCAGTACGTC.

The J gene is TRBJ1-5, the V gene TRBV6-1; 7 bases map to TRBD1. With 5 bases clipped from V and 11 bases from J, the junction kept 6 bases outside the gene matches. This CDR3 has 12 residues. Germline loops: CDR1 MNHNS, CDR2 SASEGT. CDR3 region: CASSTGVRAQHF. The DNA for the CDR3 is TGTGCCAGCAGTACAGGGGTTCGGGCCCAGCATTTT.